This T cell receptor beta chain was documented in a study of regulatory T cells in long-lasting Graves disease. With 0 bases removed from V and 6 bases from J, the gap between germline ends came to 14 bases. The CDR3 runs to 15 residues. The V gene's germline CDR1 is ENHRY and CDR2 SYGVKD. Specified time point: newly diagnosed GD, antithyroid drugs for less than 3 months. The TCR library was prepared using RNA isolated from PBMCs. Comments on this clonotype: A much larger clone differs by one base, so this may be a read error.

Construction of TCR beta libraries relied on iRepertoire HTBI primers and on Arm-PCR targeting CDR3 regions. Via MiXCR, TCRdb re-called the multiplex PCR reads, giving one row per CDR3 protein. This table has some 410,000 distinct CDR3 sequences, over 15% appearing once. The sample was also linked to a second study, of T cells in Graves' hyperthyroidism and ophthalmopathy.

Source: peripheral blood mononuclear cells (PBMCs), taken at new diagnosis, from a patient treated with antithyroid drugs. The receptor was isolated from a woman under 40 with Graves disease. V usage is TRBV10-3 and J usage is TRBJ2-5; D possibly corresponds to TRBD2 (6 bases). In DNA, the CDR3 is TGTGCCATCAGTGAGTCGACTAGGGTCCCAAAGACCCAGTACTTC. This translates into CAISESTRVPKTQYF.